These T cell receptor beta chains were read from a single sample in a study of regulatory T cells in long-lasting Graves disease. TCRdb analysed the multiplex PCR reads with MiXCR anew, one entry per CDR3 protein. The sample carries roughly 700,000 distinct CDR3 sequences, 30% recorded once. Sequences were derived from peripheral blood mononuclear cells (PBMCs), sampled when the disease was refractory, from a patient treated with antithyroid drugs. The receptors were sampled from a female donor with Graves disease. The CDR3 runs from the conserved cysteine through the conserved F or W. A D gene is named only where the DNA matches it firmly. Clone sizes are given selectively: once, few, many, or a class where the clone is expanded.

D gene: -; V gene: TRBV10-3; clone size: -; J gene: TRBJ1-5; CDR3 DNA: TGTGCCATCAGTGGGTTACAGGGTCAGCCCCAGCATTTT; CDR3 protein: CAISGLQGQPQHF
D gene: -; V gene: TRBV20-1; clone size: few; J gene: TRBJ2-5; CDR3 DNA: TGCAGTGCTACGGACACCCAAATAGGGTACCAAGAGACCCAGTACTTC; CDR3 protein: CSATDTQIGYQETQYF
D gene: -; V gene: TRBV13; clone size: few; J gene: TRBJ2-4; CDR3 DNA: TGTGCCAGCAGCAAGGCTAACCTCGAGGGCGGGAAAAACATTCAGTACTTC; CDR3 protein: CASSKANLEGGKNIQYF
D gene: TRBD1; V gene: TRBV2; clone size: few; J gene: TRBJ2-7; CDR3 DNA: TGTGCCAGCAGCTACCGGGACAGGGGGAAAGAGCAGTACTTC; CDR3 protein: CASSYRDRGKEQYF
D gene: -; V gene: TRBV12-5; clone size: many; J gene: TRBJ1-5; CDR3 DNA: TGTGCTAGTGGCTCGACCAGCACGGGCAATCAGCCCCAGCATTTT; CDR3 protein: CASGSTSTGNQPQHF
D gene: -; V gene: TRBV20-1; clone size: few; J gene: TRBJ2-7; CDR3 DNA: TGCAGTGCTAGAAGCCCCAGGGCCCACGAGCAGTACTTC; CDR3 protein: CSARSPRAHEQYF
D gene: -; V gene: TRBV6-2/TRBV6-3; clone size: -; J gene: TRBJ1-1; CDR3 DNA: TGTGCCAGCAACCGGGGGTTGAACACTGAAGCTTTCTTT; CDR3 protein: CASNRGLNTEAFF
D gene: -; V gene: TRBV7-2; clone size: -; J gene: TRBJ2-7; CDR3 DNA: TGTGCCAGCAGCTTAACATTCCAGCGGTCCTACGAGCAGTACTTC; CDR3 protein: CASSLTFQRSYEQYF
D gene: -; V gene: TRBV29-1; clone size: -; J gene: TRBJ1-1; CDR3 DNA: TGCAGCGGACCGACAGTCACTGAAGCTTTCTTT; CDR3 protein: CSGPTVTEAFF
D gene: TRBD1; V gene: TRBV5-4; clone size: -; J gene: TRBJ1-4; CDR3 DNA: TGTGCCAGCAGCTCCCTTCAACAGGGGGCGACTAATGAAAAACTGTTTTTT; CDR3 protein: CASSSLQQGATNEKLFF
D gene: -; V gene: TRBV20-1; clone size: few; J gene: TRBJ1-1; CDR3 DNA: TGCAGTGCTAGAGGAGGACAAGGGAAAGCTTTCTTT; CDR3 protein: CSARGGQGKAFF
D gene: -; V gene: TRBV28; clone size: -; J gene: TRBJ1-5; CDR3 DNA: TGTGCCAGCAGTTTAAGTGTGTGGGATCAGCCCCAGCATTTT; CDR3 protein: CASSLSVWDQPQHF
D gene: TRBD1; V gene: TRBV6-1; clone size: -; J gene: TRBJ1-2; CDR3 DNA: TGTGCCAGCAGACCCGACAGGGACTATGGCTACACCTTC; CDR3 protein: CASRPDRDYGYTF
D gene: -; V gene: TRBV7-9; clone size: many; J gene: TRBJ2-5; CDR3 DNA: TGTGCCAGCACTCAGACAGGACGGCAAGAGACCCAGTACTTC; CDR3 protein: CASTQTGRQETQYF
D gene: TRBD1; V gene: TRBV28; clone size: -; J gene: TRBJ2-7; CDR3 DNA: TGTGCCAGCAGAATAGGGACAGGGGTTTTTTACGAGCAGTACTTC; CDR3 protein: CASRIGTGVFYEQYF
D gene: TRBD1; V gene: TRBV12-3/TRBV12-4; clone size: many; J gene: TRBJ1-2; CDR3 DNA: TGTGCCAGCACCAAAGGGACAGACAAATATGGCTACACCTTC; CDR3 protein: CASTKGTDKYGYTF
D gene: -; V gene: TRBV6-5; clone size: -; J gene: TRBJ1-1; CDR3 DNA: TGTGCCAGCAGTTATGGGGCTTGGGGTGAAGCTTTCTTT; CDR3 protein: CASSYGAWGEAFF
D gene: -; V gene: TRBV27; clone size: -; J gene: TRBJ1-4; CDR3 DNA: TGTGCCAGCAGTCAGTGGGGAGGGACTGAAAAACTGTTTTTT; CDR3 protein: CASSQWGGTEKLFF
D gene: -; V gene: TRBV27; clone size: few; J gene: TRBJ2-2; CDR3 DNA: TGTGCCAGCAGTTTATTCAGGGGGGGCGGGGAGCTGTTTTTT; CDR3 protein: CASSLFRGGGELFF
D gene: TRBD2; V gene: TRBV20-1; clone size: few; J gene: TRBJ2-7; CDR3 DNA: TGCAGTGCTCGCGGACTAGCGGGAGGGCCAGGCGAGCAGTACTTC; CDR3 protein: CSARGLAGGPGEQYF
D gene: -; V gene: TRBV3-1; clone size: -; J gene: TRBJ1-2; CDR3 DNA: TGTGCCAGCAGCCAAGATCGGCAGGATGGCTACACCTTC; CDR3 protein: CASSQDRQDGYTF
D gene: -; V gene: TRBV29-1; clone size: -; J gene: TRBJ1-1; CDR3 DNA: TGCAGCGTTGAAGTGGGGCCCGGGACTGAAGCTTTCTTT; CDR3 protein: CSVEVGPGTEAFF
D gene: TRBD1; V gene: TRBV28; clone size: -; J gene: TRBJ2-5; CDR3 DNA: TGTGCCAGCAGTATCCCTCACGACAGGGAAGAGACCCAGTACTTC; CDR3 protein: CASSIPHDREETQYF
D gene: -; V gene: TRBV18; clone size: few; J gene: TRBJ1-2; CDR3 DNA: TGTGCCAGCTCACCTCTCAGCGCCTCGGACTATGGCTACACCTTC; CDR3 protein: CASSPLSASDYGYTF
D gene: -; V gene: TRBV6-1; clone size: -; J gene: TRBJ1-2; CDR3 DNA: TGTGCCAGCAGTGCAATACGCGGGACAACAGAAGGGGAGTATGGCTACACCTTC; CDR3 protein: CASSAIRGTTEGEYGYTF